The subject of this entry is one T cell receptor beta chain. What it binds is unknown. This record comes from a study of cytomegalovirus exposure and HLA in healthy donors. The overall study: Genetic ancestry analysis placed approximately 80% of the roughly 400 donors that were genotyped in the Caucasian-associated cluster. General study results and limits: The classifier reportedly diagnosed cytomegalovirus status with high sensitivity and specificity. Later on, an analysis found that several of the most significant clusters appeared to be linked to common viral pathogens, which included parvovirus B19. In a later analysis, a genetic analysis reported fewer productive-TCR N-insertions in an Asian-associated ancestry cluster than the cohort average.

Use of 60 Vbeta and 13 Jbeta primers characterized the PCR. TCRdb's copy holds only in-frame clones and misses some; the assay was immunoSEQ multiplex PCR. Of some 180,000 clones detected, around 76% appear once; the ten largest clones hold roughly 2.5%. CDR1 is MNHNS, CDR2 SASEGT, per germline. The CDR3 contains 18 residues. The V and J ends lost 2 bases and 2 bases, in that order; junction bases with no gene match: 11. The V call is TRBV6-1, the J call TRBJ2-4, with 8 bases aligning to TRBD2. This sequence was found in a woman aged 25 to 39 in good health and CMV-seropositive. Sample: PBMCs. Here the CDR3 reads CASSERPGGPVTKNIQYF. CDR3 DNA: TGTGCCAGCAGTGAACGACCGGGGGGGCCGGTTACCAAAAACATTCAGTACTTC.